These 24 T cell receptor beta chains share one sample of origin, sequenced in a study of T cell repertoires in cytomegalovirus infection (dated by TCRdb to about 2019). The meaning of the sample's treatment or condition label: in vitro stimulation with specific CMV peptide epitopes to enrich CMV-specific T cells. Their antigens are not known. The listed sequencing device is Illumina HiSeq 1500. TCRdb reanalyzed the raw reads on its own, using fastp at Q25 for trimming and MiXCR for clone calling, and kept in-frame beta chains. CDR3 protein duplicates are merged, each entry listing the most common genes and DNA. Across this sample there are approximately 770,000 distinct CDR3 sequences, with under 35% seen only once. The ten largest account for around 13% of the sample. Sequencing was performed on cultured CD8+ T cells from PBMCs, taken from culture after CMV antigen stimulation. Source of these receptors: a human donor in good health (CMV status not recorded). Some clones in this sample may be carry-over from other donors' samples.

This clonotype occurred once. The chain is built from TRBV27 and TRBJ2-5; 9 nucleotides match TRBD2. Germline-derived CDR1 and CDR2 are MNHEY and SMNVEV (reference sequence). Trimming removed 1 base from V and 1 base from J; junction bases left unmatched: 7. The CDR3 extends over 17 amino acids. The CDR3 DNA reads TGTGCCAGCAGTTTATTCCTTACGCGGGGGGGCCAAGAGACCCAGTACTTC. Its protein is CASSLFLTRGGQETQYF.

The DNA for the CDR3 is TGCGCCAGCAGCCAAGAGTCCGCGGACAGGATTGGTGGCTACACCTTC. As protein: CASSQESADRIGGYTF. The genes are TRBV4-3 and TRBJ1-2, with 7 bases fitting TRBD1. The germline V gene encodes CDR1 LGHNA and CDR2 YSLEER. V gave up 0 bases and J gave up 7 bases; unmatched junction bases: 11. The CDR3 contains 16 residues.

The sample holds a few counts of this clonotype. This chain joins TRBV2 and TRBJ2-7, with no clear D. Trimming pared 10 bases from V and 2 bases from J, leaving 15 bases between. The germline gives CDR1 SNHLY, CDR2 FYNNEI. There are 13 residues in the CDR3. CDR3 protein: CATTDDLPYEQYF. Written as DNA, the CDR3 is TGTGCCACCACCGATGACCTACCCTACGAGCAGTACTTC.

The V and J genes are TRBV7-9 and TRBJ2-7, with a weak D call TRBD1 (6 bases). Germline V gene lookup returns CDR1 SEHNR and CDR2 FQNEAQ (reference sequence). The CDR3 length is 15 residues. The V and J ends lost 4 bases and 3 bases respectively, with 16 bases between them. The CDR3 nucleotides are TGTGCCAGCAGCTCGCTGCAGGGGCCCCTCTACGAGCAGTACTTC. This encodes CASSSLQGPLYEQYF. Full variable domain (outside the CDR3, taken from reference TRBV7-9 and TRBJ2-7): DTGVSQNPRHKITKRGQNVTFRCDPISEHNRLYWYRQTLGQGPEFLTYFQNEAQLEKSRLLSDRFSAERPKGSFSTLEIQRTEQGDSAMYLCASSSLQGPLYEQYFGPGTRLTVT.

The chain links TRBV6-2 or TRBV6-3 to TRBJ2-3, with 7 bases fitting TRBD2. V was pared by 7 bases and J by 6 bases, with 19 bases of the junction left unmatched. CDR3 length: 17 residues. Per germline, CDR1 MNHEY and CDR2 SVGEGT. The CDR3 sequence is CASNTASTSWKSDTQYF. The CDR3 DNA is TGTGCCAGCAATACGGCCTCGACTAGCTGGAAGTCGGATACGCAGTATTTT.

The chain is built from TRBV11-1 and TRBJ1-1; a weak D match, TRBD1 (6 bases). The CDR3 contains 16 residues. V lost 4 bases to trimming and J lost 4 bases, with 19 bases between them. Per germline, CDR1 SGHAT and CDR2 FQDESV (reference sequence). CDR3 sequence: CASSSRARGSSTEAFF. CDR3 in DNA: TGTGCCAGCAGCTCCCGGGCGAGGGGGAGCTCCACTGAAGCTTTCTTT.

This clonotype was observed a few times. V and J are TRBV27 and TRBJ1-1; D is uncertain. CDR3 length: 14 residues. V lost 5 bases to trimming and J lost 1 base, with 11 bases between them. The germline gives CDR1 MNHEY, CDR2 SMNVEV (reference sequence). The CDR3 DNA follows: TGTGCCAGCAGTCTCCATTTGGGGAACACTGAAGCTTTCTTT. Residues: CASSLHLGNTEAFF.

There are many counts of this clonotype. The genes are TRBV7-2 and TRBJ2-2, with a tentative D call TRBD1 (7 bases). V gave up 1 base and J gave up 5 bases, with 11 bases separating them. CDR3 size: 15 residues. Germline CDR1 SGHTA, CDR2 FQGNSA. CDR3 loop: CASSLEGAGTGELFF. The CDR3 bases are TGTGCCAGCAGCTTAGAGGGGGCGGGGACCGGGGAGCTGTTTTTT.

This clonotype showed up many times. The CDR3 DNA sequence: TGTGCCAGCAGTTCCCTGGACAGGGGCCTATACAATGAGCAGTTCTTC. This translates into CASSSLDRGLYNEQFF. The chain couples TRBV6-2 or TRBV6-3 to TRBJ2-1; 9 nucleotides line up with TRBD1. V was clipped by 4 bases and J by 4 bases; unmatched bases: 8. Germline values: CDR1 MNHEY, CDR2 SVGEGT. There are 16 residues in the CDR3.

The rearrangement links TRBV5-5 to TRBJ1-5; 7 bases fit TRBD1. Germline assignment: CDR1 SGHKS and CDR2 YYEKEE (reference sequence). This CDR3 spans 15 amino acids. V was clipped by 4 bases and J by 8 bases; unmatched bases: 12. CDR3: CASSAGQVGGEPQHF. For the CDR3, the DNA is TGTGCCAGCAGCGCAGGACAGGTTGGGGGCGAGCCCCAGCATTTT.

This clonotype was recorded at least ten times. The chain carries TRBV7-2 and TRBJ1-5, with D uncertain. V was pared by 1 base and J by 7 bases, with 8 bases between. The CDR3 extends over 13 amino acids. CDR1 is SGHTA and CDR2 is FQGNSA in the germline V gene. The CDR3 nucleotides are TGTGCCAGCAGCTTAGAGGGTAGGCAGCCCCAGCATTTT. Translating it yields CASSLEGRQPQHF. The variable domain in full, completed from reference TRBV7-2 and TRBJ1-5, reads GAGVSQSPSNKVTEKGKDVELRCDPISGHTALYWYRQSLGQGLEFLIYFQGNSAPDKSGLPSDRFSAERTGGSVSTLTIQRTQQEDSAVYLCASSLEGRQPQHFGDGTRLSIL.

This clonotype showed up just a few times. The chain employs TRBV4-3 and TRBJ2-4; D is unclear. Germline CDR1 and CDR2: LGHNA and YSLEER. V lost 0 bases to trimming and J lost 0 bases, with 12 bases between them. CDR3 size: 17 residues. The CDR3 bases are TGCGCCAGCAGCCAAGATAGGACCTTAATAGCCAAAAACATTCAGTACTTC. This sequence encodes CASSQDRTLIAKNIQYF.

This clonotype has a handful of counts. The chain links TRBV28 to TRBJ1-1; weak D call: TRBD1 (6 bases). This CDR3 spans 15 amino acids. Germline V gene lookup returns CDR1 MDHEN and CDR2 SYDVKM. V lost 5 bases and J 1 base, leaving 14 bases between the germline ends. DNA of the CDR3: TGTGCCAGCAGTCGGACCCCGGACAGGAACACTGAAGCTTTCTTT. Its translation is CASSRTPDRNTEAFF.

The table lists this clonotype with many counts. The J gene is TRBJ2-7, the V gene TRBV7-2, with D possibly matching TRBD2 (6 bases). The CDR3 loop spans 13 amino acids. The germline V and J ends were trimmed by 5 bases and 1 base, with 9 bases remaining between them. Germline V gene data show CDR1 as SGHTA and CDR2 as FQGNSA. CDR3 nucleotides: TGTGCCAGCAGCCCCGGGAGATCCTACGAGCAGTACGTC. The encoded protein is CASSPGRSYEQYV.

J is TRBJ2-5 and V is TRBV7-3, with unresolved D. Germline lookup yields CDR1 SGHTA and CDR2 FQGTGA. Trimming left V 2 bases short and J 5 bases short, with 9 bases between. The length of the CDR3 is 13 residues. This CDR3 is CASSLGSSETQYF. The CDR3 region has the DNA TGTGCCAGCAGCTTAGGATCGAGCGAGACCCAGTACTTC. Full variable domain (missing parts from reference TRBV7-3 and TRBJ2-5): GAGVSQTPSNKVTEKGKYVELRCDPISGHTALYWYRQSLGQGPEFLIYFQGTGAADDSGLPNDRFFAVRPEGSVSTLKIQRTERGDSAVYLCASSLGSSETQYFGPGTRLLVL.

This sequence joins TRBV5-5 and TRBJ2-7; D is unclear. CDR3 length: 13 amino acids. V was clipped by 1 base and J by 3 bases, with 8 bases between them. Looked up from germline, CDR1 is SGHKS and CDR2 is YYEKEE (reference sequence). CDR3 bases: TGTGCCAGCAGCTTGCTACAAGGCTACGAGCAGTACTTC. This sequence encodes CASSLLQGYEQYF.

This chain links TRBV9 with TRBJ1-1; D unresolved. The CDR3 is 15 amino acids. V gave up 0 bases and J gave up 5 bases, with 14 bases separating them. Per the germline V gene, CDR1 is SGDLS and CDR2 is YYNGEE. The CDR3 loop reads CASSVATGGRTEAFF. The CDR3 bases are TGTGCCAGCAGCGTAGCTACCGGAGGACGGACTGAAGCTTTCTTT.

In nucleotides, the CDR3 is TGTGCCAGCAGCCAAGTTGAGGCAGGGCTCGAAGGAGGCTACACCTTC. The encoded protein is CASSQVEAGLEGGYTF. V and J are TRBV4-2 and TRBJ1-2, with D maybe TRBD1 (5 bases). This CDR3 is built from 16 residues. The V end lost 1 base, the J end lost 8 bases, and 20 bases lay between the germline ends. Germline assignment: CDR1 LGHNA and CDR2 YNFKEQ.

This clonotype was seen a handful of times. CDR3 nucleotide sequence: TGTGCCAGCAGTTACACAGAGAACACTGAAGCTTTCTTT. It codes for CASSYTENTEAFF. This chain connects TRBV27 to TRBJ1-1; D is unclear. V was cut by 4 bases and J by 1 base, with 7 bases left in between. There are 13 residues in the CDR3. Germline V gene sequence: CDR1 MNHEY, CDR2 SMNVEV (reference sequence).

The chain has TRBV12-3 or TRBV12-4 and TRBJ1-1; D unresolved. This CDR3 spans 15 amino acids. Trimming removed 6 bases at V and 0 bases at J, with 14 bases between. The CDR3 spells CASSPEHTMNTEAFF. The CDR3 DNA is TGTGCCAGCAGCCCCGAACATACGATGAACACTGAAGCTTTCTTT.

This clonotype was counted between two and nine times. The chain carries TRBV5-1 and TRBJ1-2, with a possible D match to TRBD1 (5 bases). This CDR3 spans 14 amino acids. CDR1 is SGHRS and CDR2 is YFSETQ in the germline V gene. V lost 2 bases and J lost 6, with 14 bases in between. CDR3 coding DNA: TGCGCCAGCAGCTTTCCGGGGCCTAAAAATGGCTACACCTTC. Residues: CASSFPGPKNGYTF.

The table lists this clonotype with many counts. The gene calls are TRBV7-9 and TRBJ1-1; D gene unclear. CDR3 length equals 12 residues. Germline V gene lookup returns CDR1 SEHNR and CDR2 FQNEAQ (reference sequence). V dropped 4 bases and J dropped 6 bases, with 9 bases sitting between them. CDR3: CASSSGAPEAFF. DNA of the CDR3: TGTGCCAGCAGCTCAGGAGCCCCTGAAGCTTTCTTT. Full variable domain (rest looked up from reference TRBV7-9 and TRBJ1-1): DTGVSQNPRHKITKRGQNVTFRCDPISEHNRLYWYRQTLGQGPEFLTYFQNEAQLEKSRLLSDRFSAERPKGSFSTLEIQRTEQGDSAMYLCASSSGAPEAFFGQGTRLTVV.

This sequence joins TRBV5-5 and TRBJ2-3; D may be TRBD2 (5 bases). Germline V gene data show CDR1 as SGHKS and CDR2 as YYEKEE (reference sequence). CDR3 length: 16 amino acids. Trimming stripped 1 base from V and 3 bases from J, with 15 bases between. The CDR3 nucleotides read TGTGCCAGCAGCTTGCGTGGTTGGGAGAAGACAGATACGCAGTATTTT. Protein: CASSLRGWEKTDTQYF.

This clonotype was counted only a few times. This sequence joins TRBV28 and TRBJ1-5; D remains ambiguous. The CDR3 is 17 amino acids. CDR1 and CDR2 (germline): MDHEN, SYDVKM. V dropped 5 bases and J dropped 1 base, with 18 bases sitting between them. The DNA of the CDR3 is TGTGCCAGCAGTACGTTCCAACTACGATCGAGCAATCAGCCCCAGCATTTT. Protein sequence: CASSTFQLRSSNQPQHF. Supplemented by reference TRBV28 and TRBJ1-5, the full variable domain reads DVKVTQSSRYLVKRTGEKVFLECVQDMDHENMFWYRQDPGLGLRLIYFSYDVKMKEKGDIPEGYSVSREKKERFSLILESASTNQTSMYLCASSTFQLRSSNQPQHFGDGTRLSIL.